One and the same sample provided the 18 T cell receptor beta chains below, sequenced in a study of regulatory T cells in long-lasting Graves disease. This sample's time point: persistent/refractory GD, antithyroid drugs over 5 years with positive TRAb. PBMCs were the source of the RNA used for TCR sequencing. Arm-PCR of CDR3 regions and iRepertoire HTBI primers were the basis on which TCR beta libraries were built. TCRdb redid the calling of the multiplex PCR reads with MiXCR, one entry per CDR3 protein. The repertoire consists of 400,000 to 450,000 distinct CDR3 sequences, with roughly a quarter occurring once and the leading ten covering over 25%. The input for sequencing was peripheral blood mononuclear cells (PBMCs), taken when the disease was refractory, from a patient treated with antithyroid drugs. The receptors originated from a female donor with Graves disease.

The genes are TRBV30 and TRBJ2-7, with TRBD2 identical over 8 bases. J lost 0 bases, V lost 0 bases, and 10 bases had no gene match. This CDR3 has 17 amino acids. Germline V CDR1 and CDR2: GTSNPN, SVGIG (reference sequence). The CDR3 region has the DNA TGTGCCTGGAGTGTACCCAGCGGGAGCCCCCTCTCCTACGAGCAGTACTTC. It translates to CAWSVPSGSPLSYEQYF.

The sample holds many counts of this clonotype. The chain recombines TRBV3-1 with TRBJ2-7; a weak D match, TRBD1 (5 bases). This CDR3 has 14 amino acids. CDR1 and CDR2 from the germline V gene are LGHDT and YNNKEL (reference sequence). V was trimmed by 0 bases and J by 2 bases, leaving 8 bases between them. The CDR3 is CASSQEPGTYEQYF. CDR3 bases: TGTGCCAGCAGCCAAGAGCCAGGGACCTACGAGCAGTACTTC.

Many counts were recorded for this clonotype. The chain employs TRBV12-3 or TRBV12-4 and TRBJ2-7, with 7 positions matching TRBD2. The CDR3 runs 14 residues. V gave up 7 bases and J gave up 1 base; unmatched junction bases: 7. CDR3 sequence: CASTKLANSYEQYF. CDR3 nucleotides: TGTGCCAGCACCAAACTAGCGAATTCCTACGAGCAGTACTTC.

This clonotype was seen many times. V gene TRBV6-1 combines with J gene TRBJ1-1; TRBD1 agrees at 7 bases. The CDR3 loop spans 15 amino acids. Germline values: CDR1 MNHNS, CDR2 SASEGT. V gave up 6 bases and J gave up 2 bases; unmatched junction bases: 9. CDR3 DNA sequence: TGTGCCAGCAGCTCTACAGGGGAGGTAAACACTGAAGCTTTCTTT. This translates into CASSSTGEVNTEAFF.

A note on this clonotype: This may arise from a read error, as a much more abundant clone is one base away. The V and J genes are TRBV6-1 and TRBJ1-1, with D tentatively TRBD1 (6 bases). This CDR3 spans 13 amino acids. The germline CDR1 and CDR2 sequences are MNHNS and SASEGT. V lost 7 bases and J lost 0, with 9 bases in between. This CDR3 is CASNRDMNTEAFF. CDR3 bases: TGTGCCAGCAACAGGGACATGAACACTGAAGCTTTCTTT.

This clonotype was seen only once. The V gene is TRBV27, the J gene TRBJ2-1, with 9 nucleotides matching TRBD1. V was clipped by 6 bases and J by 8 bases; unmatched bases: 11. The CDR3 has 15 amino acids. Germline lookup yields CDR1 MNHEY and CDR2 SMNVEV (reference sequence). The CDR3: CASRPGQGNFYEQFF. CDR3 coding DNA: TGTGCCAGCAGACCGGGACAGGGTAATTTCTATGAGCAGTTCTTC.

This clonotype came up many times. V is TRBV20-1 and J is TRBJ2-5, with TRBD2 matching 8 bases. Germline loops: CDR1 DFQATT, CDR2 SNEGSKA (reference sequence). V shed 4 bases, J shed 5 bases, and the junction held 9 bases outside the gene matches. The CDR3 runs 14 residues. CDR3 loop: CSANPGGARETQYF. In nucleotides, the CDR3 is TGCAGTGCTAACCCGGGAGGGGCCAGGGAGACCCAGTACTTC.

The sample holds a few counts of this clonotype. The chain combines TRBV30 with TRBJ2-5; possibly TRBD2 for D (6 bases). Between the trimmed V and J ends, which lost 4 bases and 2 bases, there was a span of 8 bases. This CDR3 has 12 amino acids. CDR1 is GTSNPN and CDR2 is SVGIG in the germline V gene (reference sequence). CDR3 loop: CAWNRGQETQYF. The CDR3 DNA sequence: TGTGCCTGGAACCGGGGGCAAGAGACCCAGTACTTC.

This clonotype was counted a few times. The chain is built from TRBV24-1 and TRBJ2-7; D is unclear. The germline V gene has CDR1 KGHDR and CDR2 SFDVKD. Trimming took off 3 bases at V and 5 bases at J, with 7 bases between the two ends. The CDR3 sequence is 12 residues long. CDR3 DNA sequence: TGTGCCACCAGTGATGCCATGGACGAGCAGTACTTC. Translated: CATSDAMDEQYF.

V gene TRBV30 combines with J gene TRBJ2-7; D uncertain. The CDR3 loop spans 12 amino acids. CDR1 GTSNPN and CDR2 SVGIG come from the germline V gene (reference sequence). Trimming shortened V by 5 bases and J by 2 bases, and 10 bases separated the two germline ends. The CDR3 bases are TGTGCCTGGGGTGGGGTGGCCTACGAGCAGTACTTC. It is translated as CAWGGVAYEQYF.

This clonotype was observed a few times. The chain links TRBV19 to TRBJ1-1; D is uncertain. Per the germline V gene, CDR1 is LNHDA and CDR2 is SQIVND (reference sequence). Trimming pared 5 bases from V and 2 bases from J, leaving 15 bases between. This CDR3 is built from 15 residues. Written as DNA, the CDR3 is TGTGCCAGTAGTCCAACTGGGAAACATAACACTGAAGCTTTCTTT. Translated, it gives CASSPTGKHNTEAFF.

Ten or more counts support this clonotype. The rearrangement joins TRBV6-2 or TRBV6-3 to TRBJ2-7; no clear D. The V gene lost 2 bases and the J gene lost 2 bases, with 19 bases spanning the gap. The V gene's germline CDR1 is MNHEY and CDR2 SVGEGT. This CDR3 spans 17 amino acids. CDR3: CASSYRKGPSPPYEQYF. In nucleotides, the CDR3 is TGTGCCAGCAGTTACCGGAAAGGACCCAGCCCTCCCTACGAGCAGTACTTC.

This clonotype was detected a few times. This chain connects TRBV25-1 to TRBJ2-5; D might be TRBD2 (5 bases). CDR3 length: 15 residues. CDR1 is MGHDK and CDR2 is SYGVNS in the germline V gene. With 6 bases removed from V and 5 bases from J, the gap between germline ends came to 19 bases. Written as DNA, the CDR3 is TGTGCCAGCAGCCCCAACCGGGGATGGTCGGAGACCCAGTACTTC. It translates to CASSPNRGWSETQYF.

This clonotype came up a few times. The rearrangement uses TRBV7-9 and TRBJ1-1; no reliable D call. V was cut by 0 bases and J by 7 bases, with 3 bases left in between. Germline V gene lookup returns CDR1 SEHNR and CDR2 FQNEAQ (reference sequence). There are 11 residues in the CDR3. CDR3 protein: CASSLAREAFF. The CDR3 DNA sequence: TGTGCCAGCAGCTTAGCTCGTGAAGCTTTCTTT.

A remark on this clonotype: This may be a read error, as it is one base from a much larger clone. The chain is built from TRBV28 and TRBJ1-2; no reliable D call. CDR1 MDHEN and CDR2 SYDVKM come from the germline V gene. This CDR3 has 14 amino acids. CDR3 in amino acids: CASIPPSKGGGHTF. As DNA, the CDR3 is TGTGCCAGCATCCCCCCCTCGAAGGGAGGTGGCCACACCTTC.

This clonotype was detected many times. V and J are TRBV6-1 and TRBJ1-2; D not certain. V dropped 2 bases and J dropped 6 bases, with 4 bases sitting between them. Germline V CDR1 and CDR2: MNHNS, SASEGT. This CDR3 has 11 amino acids. CDR3 in DNA: TGTGCCAGCAGTGAAATCCATGGCTACACCTTC. This codes for CASSEIHGYTF.

This clonotype has ten or more counts. The chain joins TRBV28 to TRBJ2-7; 7 nucleotides line up with TRBD1. V lost 6 bases, J lost 1 base, and 15 bases stayed unmatched. The CDR3 spans 17 residues. Germline CDR1 and CDR2: MDHEN and SYDVKM. The CDR3 sequence: CASSHSLDRDFSYEQYF. The CDR3 coding sequence is TGTGCCAGCAGCCACTCCCTCGACAGGGATTTTTCCTACGAGCAGTACTTC. Full variable domain (remainder filled in from reference TRBV28 and TRBJ2-7): DVKVTQSSRYLVKRTGEKVFLECVQDMDHENMFWYRQDPGLGLRLIYFSYDVKMKEKGDIPEGYSVSREKKERFSLILESASTNQTSMYLCASSHSLDRDFSYEQYFGPGTRLTVT.

This clonotype was seen a single time. The chain couples TRBV6-4 to TRBJ2-2, with 8 bases matching TRBD1. With V trimmed by 5 bases and J by 1 base, 6 bases remained unmatched. There are 16 residues in the CDR3. From germline, CDR1 is MRHNA and CDR2 SNTAGT. The DNA of the CDR3 is TGTGCCAGCAGTCGGCGGACAGGGAAGAACACCGGGGAGCTGTTTTTT. This encodes CASSRRTGKNTGELFF.